This TCR beta chain was retrieved from a study of T-cell reconstitution after alpha-beta-depleted transplantation in children. Germline CDR1 SGHRS, CDR2 YFSETQ. This CDR3 has 15 amino acids. The junction had 7 bases not matched to a gene; V was cut back by 4 bases and J by 10 bases. This clonotype has a handful of counts. A library of TCRbeta sequences, prepared with unique molecular identifiers, was generated. TCRdb reprocessed the PCR reads with MiXCR, giving one entry per CDR3 protein. The profile covers a few hundred thousand distinct CDR3 sequences, with 18% appearing a single time and roughly 3.3% taken by the ten largest.

Sample: PBMCs from the stem cell graft donor, taken from the stem cell graft. This TCR came from a human donor who donated a stem cell graft to a child with acute lymphoblastic leukemia. This chain links TRBV5-1 with TRBJ2-1, with TRBD2 identical over 14 bases. The CDR3 protein is CASSTGLAGAGEQFF. CDR3 nucleotide sequence: TGCGCCAGCAGCACGGGACTAGCGGGAGCCGGCGAGCAGTTCTTC.